This T cell receptor beta chain was profiled in a study of human T cells and chemical hapten exposure. The wider study: Sensitization applied 2% DPC to 2 cm by 2 cm of upper inner arm skin.

Ten or more counts support this clonotype. MiXCR, run by TCRdb on the RACE reads, gives a single entry per CDR3 protein. The sample includes roughly 380,000 distinct CDR3 sequences, roughly 4.8% of them seen just once. Time point here: patch test 1, 2 weeks after DPC sensitization. The treatment is: therapeutic diphenylcyclopropenone sensitization with weekly scalp DPC. The sequence was collected from a woman in her fifties or sixties with alopecia areata. Some clones in this sample may be carry-over from other donors' samples. The sequenced sample was whole blood, obtained in connection with sensitization to the hapten diphenylcyclopropenone (DPC).

In nucleotides, the CDR3 is TGTGCCAGCAGTGAACCCTTCAAGCCCCAGCATTTT. As protein: CASSEPFKPQHF. The chain has TRBV2 and TRBJ1-5; D unclear. The CDR3 sequence is 12 residues long. V lost 2 bases and J 8 bases, leaving 7 bases between the germline ends. Looked up from germline, CDR1 is SNHLY and CDR2 is FYNNEI.